The TCR beta chain described here comes from a study of blood T cell repertoires in COVID-19. At the level of the study: The United States, Italy and Spain provided the acute and convalescent COVID-19 samples. Sources were T cells, B-cell-depleted T cells, or PBMCs; the material itself was cDNA or gDNA.

V lost 4 bases and J lost 3, with 10 bases in between. Germline CDR1 reads SQVTM; CDR2 reads ANQGSEA. The CDR3 contains 12 residues. Per the authors' pipeline: The assay estimated nucleated cells by amplifying reference gene primers. Sequenced by immunoSEQ multiplex PCR; TCRdb stores in-frame clones only, minus some. That table furnishes V, J and clone size, whereas the DNA furnished D and trimming. There are roughly 41,000 clones in the sample; around 87% occur only once, and around 15% lies in the top ten. Input material: peripheral blood. The TCR was taken from a human donor in a cohort sampled during active COVID-19. The genes are TRBV29-1 and TRBJ2-7, with a weak D call TRBD2 (5 bases). The CDR3 nucleotides read TGCAGCGTTGGAGGGCCGCGCTACGAGCAGTACTTC. Translation: CSVGGPRYEQYF.